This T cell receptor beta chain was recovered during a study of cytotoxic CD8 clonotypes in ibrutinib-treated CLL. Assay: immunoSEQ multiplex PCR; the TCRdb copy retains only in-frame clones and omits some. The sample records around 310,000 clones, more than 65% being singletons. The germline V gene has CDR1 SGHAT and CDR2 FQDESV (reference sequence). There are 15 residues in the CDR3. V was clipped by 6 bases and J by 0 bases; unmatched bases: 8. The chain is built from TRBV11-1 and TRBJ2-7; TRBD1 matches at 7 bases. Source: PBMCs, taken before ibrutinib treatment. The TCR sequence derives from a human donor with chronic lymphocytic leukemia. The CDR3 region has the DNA TGTGCCAGCAGACCAACAGGGGCCAGCTCCTACGAGCAGTACTTC. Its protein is CASRPTGASSYEQYF.